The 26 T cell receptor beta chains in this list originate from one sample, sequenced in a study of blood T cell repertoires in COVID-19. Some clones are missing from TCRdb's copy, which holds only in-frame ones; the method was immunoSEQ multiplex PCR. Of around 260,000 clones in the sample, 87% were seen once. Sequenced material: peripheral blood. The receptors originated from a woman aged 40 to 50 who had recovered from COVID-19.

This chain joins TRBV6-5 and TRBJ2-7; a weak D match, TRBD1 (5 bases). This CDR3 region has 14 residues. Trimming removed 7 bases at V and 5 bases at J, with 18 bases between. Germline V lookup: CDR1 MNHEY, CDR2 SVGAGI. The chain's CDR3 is CASNPHDRSDEQYF. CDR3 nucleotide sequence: TGTGCCAGCAACCCTCACGACAGATCGGACGAGCAGTACTTC.

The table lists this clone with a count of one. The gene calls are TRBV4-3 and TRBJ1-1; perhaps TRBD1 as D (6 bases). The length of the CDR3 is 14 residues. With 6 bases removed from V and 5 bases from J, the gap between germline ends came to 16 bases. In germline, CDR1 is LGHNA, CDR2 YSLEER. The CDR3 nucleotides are TGCGCCAGCAGATTACAGGGCATGCGGACTGAAGCTTTCTTT. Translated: CASRLQGMRTEAFF.

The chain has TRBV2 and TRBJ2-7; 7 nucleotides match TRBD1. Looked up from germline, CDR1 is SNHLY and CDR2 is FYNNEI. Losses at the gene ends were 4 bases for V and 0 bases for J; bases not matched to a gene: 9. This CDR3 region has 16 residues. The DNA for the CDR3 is TGTGCCAGCAGTGTAACCGGGACAGAGAGCTCCTACGAGCAGTACTTC. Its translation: CASSVTGTESSYEQYF. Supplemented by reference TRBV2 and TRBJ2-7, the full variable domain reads EPEVTQTPSHQVTQMGQEVILRCVPISNHLYFYWYRQILGQKVEFLVSFYNNEISEKSEIFDDQFSVERPDGSNFTLKIRSTKLEDSAMYFCASSVTGTESSYEQYFGPGTRLTVT.

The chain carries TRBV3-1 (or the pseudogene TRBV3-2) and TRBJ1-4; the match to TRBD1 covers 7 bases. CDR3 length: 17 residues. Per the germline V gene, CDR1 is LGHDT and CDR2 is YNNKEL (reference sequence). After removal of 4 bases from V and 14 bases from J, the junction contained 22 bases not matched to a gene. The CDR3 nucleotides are TGTGCCAGCAGCCCACCCCTTTCATCTCTTGACAGGGTTAACCTGTTTTTT. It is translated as CASSPPLSSLDRVNLFF.

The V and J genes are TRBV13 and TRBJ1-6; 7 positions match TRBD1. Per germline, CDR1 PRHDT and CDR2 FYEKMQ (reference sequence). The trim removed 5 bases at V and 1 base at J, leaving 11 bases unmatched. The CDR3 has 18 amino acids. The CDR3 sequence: CASSPKGTDDSYNSPLHF. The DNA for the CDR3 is TGTGCCAGCAGCCCTAAGGGGACAGACGATTCCTATAATTCACCCCTCCACTTT.

The CDR3 DNA reads TGCGCCAGCAGCCGCCTCTCTGGCCCCGGGACAGGGGAAGGCTACGAGCAGTACTTC. Encoded protein: CASSRLSGPGTGEGYEQYF. J is TRBJ2-7 and V is TRBV4-3, with TRBD1 identical over 10 bases. The CDR3 is 19 residues long. The trim removed 4 bases at V and 3 bases at J, leaving 18 bases unmatched. Germline V CDR1 and CDR2: LGHNA, YSLEER.

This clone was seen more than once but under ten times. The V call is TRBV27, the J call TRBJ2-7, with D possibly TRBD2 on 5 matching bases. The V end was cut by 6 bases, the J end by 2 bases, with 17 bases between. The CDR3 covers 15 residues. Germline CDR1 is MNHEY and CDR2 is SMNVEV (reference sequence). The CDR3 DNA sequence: TGTGCCAGCAGCCTCGGACTCGGACGGACCTACGAGCAGTACTTC. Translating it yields CASSLGLGRTYEQYF.

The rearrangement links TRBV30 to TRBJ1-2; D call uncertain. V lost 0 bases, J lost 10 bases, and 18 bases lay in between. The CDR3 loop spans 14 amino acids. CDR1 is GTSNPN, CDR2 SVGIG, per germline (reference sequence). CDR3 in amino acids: CAWSVGRGYLYYTF. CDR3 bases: TGTGCCTGGAGTGTGGGAAGAGGGTACCTTTACTACACCTTC.

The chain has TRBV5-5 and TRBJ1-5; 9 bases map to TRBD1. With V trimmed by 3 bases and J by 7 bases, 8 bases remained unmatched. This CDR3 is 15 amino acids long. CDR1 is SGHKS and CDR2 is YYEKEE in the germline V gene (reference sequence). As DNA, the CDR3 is TGTGCCAGCAGCTATCAGACAGGGGGGACGCAGCCCCAGCATTTT. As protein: CASSYQTGGTQPQHF.

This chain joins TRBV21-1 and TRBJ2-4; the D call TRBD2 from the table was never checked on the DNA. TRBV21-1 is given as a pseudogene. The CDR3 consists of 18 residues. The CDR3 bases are TGTGCCAGCAGCAATGCCGGGGGGTCCACTACGGCCAAAAACATTCAGTACTTC. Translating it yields CASSNAGGSTTAKNIQYF.

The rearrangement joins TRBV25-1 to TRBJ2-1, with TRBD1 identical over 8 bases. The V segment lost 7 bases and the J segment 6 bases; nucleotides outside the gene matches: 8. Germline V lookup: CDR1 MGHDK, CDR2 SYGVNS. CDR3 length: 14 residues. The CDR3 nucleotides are TGTGCCAGCACAGAGCCCAGGGGGCGCAATGAGCAGTTCTTC. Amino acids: CASTEPRGRNEQFF.

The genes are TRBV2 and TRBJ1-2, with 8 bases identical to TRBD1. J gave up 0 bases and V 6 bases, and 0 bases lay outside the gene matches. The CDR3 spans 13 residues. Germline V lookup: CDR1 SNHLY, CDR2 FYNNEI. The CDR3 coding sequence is TGTGCCAGCAGGGACAGGGCTAACTATGGCTACACCTTC. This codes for CASRDRANYGYTF.

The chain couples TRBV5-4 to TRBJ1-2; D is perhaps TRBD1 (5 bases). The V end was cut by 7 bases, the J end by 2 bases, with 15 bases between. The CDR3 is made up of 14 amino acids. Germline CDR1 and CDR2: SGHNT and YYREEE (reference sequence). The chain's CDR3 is CASVRQGVNYGYTF. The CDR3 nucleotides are TGTGCCAGCGTACGGCAGGGCGTAAACTATGGCTACACCTTC.

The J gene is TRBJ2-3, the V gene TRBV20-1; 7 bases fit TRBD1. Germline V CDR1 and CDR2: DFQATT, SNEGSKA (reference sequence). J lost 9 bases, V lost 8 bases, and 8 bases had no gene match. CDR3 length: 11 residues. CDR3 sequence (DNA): TGCAGTACCAATACAGGGGAAACGCAGTATTTT. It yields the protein CSTNTGETQYF.

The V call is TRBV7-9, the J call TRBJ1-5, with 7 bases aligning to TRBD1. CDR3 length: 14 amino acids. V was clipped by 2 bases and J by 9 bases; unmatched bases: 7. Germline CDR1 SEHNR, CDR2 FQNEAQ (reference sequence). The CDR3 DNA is TGTGCCAGCAGCTTACCAGGGGGATGGGGGCCCCAGCATTTT. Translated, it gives CASSLPGGWGPQHF.

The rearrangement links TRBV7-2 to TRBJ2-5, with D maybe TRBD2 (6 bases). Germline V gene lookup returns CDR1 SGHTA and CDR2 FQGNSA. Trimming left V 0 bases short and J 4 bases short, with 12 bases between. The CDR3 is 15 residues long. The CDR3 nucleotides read TGTGCCAGCAGCTTAGCGGTGGCCGGGGGAGAGACCCAGTACTTC. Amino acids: CASSLAVAGGETQYF.

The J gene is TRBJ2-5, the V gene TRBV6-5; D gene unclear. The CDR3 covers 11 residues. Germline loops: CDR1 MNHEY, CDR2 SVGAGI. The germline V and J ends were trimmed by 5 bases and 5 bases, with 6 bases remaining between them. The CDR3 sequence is CASSTKETQYF. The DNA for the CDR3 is TGTGCCAGCAGTACTAAGGAGACCCAGTACTTC.

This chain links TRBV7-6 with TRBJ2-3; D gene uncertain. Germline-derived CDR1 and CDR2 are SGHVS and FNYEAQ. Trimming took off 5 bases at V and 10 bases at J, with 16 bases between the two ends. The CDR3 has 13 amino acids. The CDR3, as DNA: TGTGCCAGCAGCCCAACTTCCAACTTGGCGCAGTATTTT. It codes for CASSPTSNLAQYF.

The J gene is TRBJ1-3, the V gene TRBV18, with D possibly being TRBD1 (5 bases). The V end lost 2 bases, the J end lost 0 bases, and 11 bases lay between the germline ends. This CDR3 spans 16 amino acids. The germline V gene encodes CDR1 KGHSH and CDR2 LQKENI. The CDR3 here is CASSPGAGFSGNTIYF. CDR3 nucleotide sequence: TGTGCCAGCTCACCAGGGGCGGGGTTCTCTGGAAACACCATATATTTT.

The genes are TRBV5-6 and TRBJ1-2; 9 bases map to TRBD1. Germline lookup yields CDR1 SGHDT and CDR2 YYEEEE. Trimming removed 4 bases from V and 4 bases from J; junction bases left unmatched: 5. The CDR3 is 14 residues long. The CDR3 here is CASSEGQGFYGYTF. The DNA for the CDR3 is TGTGCCAGCAGCGAGGGACAGGGCTTCTATGGCTACACCTTC.

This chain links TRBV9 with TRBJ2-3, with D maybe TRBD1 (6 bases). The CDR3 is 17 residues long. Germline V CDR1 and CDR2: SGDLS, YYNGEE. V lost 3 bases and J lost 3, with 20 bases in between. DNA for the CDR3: TGTGCCAGCAGCGCCGCCTGGGGGTGGGGGCTGACAGATACGCAGTATTTT. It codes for CASSAAWGWGLTDTQYF.

The CDR3 DNA reads as TGTGCCAGCAGTTTAAACGGGGGAGAGACCCAGTACTTC. Amino acids: CASSLNGGETQYF. The chain employs TRBV12-3 or TRBV12-4 and TRBJ2-5; tentative D call: TRBD2 (6 bases). Trimming cost V 2 bases and J 4 bases, with 8 bases left between them. CDR3 size: 13 residues.

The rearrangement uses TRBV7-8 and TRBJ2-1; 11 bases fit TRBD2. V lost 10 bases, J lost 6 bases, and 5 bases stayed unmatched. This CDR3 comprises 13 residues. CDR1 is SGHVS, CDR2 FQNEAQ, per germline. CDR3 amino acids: CATSGGPGNEQFF. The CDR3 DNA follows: TGTGCCACTAGCGGGGGGCCTGGCAATGAGCAGTTCTTC.

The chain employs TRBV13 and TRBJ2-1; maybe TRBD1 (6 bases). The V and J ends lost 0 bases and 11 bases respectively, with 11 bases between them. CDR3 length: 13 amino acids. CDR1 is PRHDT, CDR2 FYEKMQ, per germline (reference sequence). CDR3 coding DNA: TGTGCCAGCAGCTTAGGCCGGGACATAAAGCAGTTCTTC. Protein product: CASSLGRDIKQFF.

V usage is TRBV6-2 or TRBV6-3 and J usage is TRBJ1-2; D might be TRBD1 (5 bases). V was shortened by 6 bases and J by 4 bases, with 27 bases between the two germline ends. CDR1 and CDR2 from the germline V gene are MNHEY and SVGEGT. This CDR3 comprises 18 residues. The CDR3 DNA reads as TGTGCCAGCAGCAACCTCCTTGCGGGAGCGGGGACGACCTATGGCTACACCTTC. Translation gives CASSNLLAGAGTTYGYTF.

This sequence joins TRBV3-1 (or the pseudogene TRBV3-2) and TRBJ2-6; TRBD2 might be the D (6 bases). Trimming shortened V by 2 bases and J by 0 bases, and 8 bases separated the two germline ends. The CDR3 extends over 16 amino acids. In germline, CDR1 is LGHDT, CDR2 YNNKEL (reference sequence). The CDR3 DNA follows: TGTGCCAGCAGCCAATGGGGGGACTCTGGGGCCAACGTCCTGACTTTC. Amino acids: CASSQWGDSGANVLTF.